This entry lists 4 T cell receptor beta chains sequenced from one sample in a study of CD8 T cells in Susac syndrome. Random hexamers were used to reverse transcribe the RNA input (about 0.45 to 1 ug). Via MiXCR, TCRdb re-called the immunoSEQ multiplex PCR reads, giving one row per CDR3 protein. The profile covers 140,000 to 150,000 distinct CDR3 sequences, with around 95% appearing a single time and less than 0.085% taken by the ten largest. Source material: CD4+ T cells from PBMCs. These receptors originate from a human donor with Susac syndrome.

The chain links TRBV18 to TRBJ1-5; 9 positions agree with TRBD1. The J segment lost 7 bases and the V segment lost 1 base, leaving 2 bases of the junction unmatched. The CDR3 runs 14 residues. Germline values: CDR1 KGHSH, CDR2 LQKENI. CDR3 bases: TGTGCCAGCTCACCACTGGACAGGGGCCAGCCCCAGCATTTT. This codes for CASSPLDRGQPQHF.

The chain couples TRBV11-2 to TRBJ1-2; D is unclear. CDR1 is SGHAT and CDR2 is FQNNGV in the germline V gene. Trimming cost V 5 bases and J 5 bases, with 12 bases left between them. CDR3 length equals 13 residues. CDR3 region: CASSPSGPYGYTF. CDR3 coding DNA: TGTGCCAGCAGCCCCTCAGGCCCTTATGGCTACACCTTC.

CDR3 sequence: CASSSGQGQETQYF. CDR3 sequence (DNA): TGTGCCAGCAGCTCAGGACAGGGCCAAGAGACCCAGTACTTC. The V gene is TRBV7-9, the J gene TRBJ2-5, with 8 bases that match TRBD1. The V gene's germline CDR1 is SEHNR and CDR2 FQNEAQ (reference sequence). The CDR3 consists of 14 residues. Losses at the gene ends were 4 bases for V and 1 base for J; bases not matched to a gene: 2.

This chain joins TRBV5-1 and TRBJ2-1; no reliable D call. This CDR3 spans 14 amino acids. The germline V and J ends were trimmed by 0 bases and 7 bases, with 11 bases remaining between them. Per the germline V gene, CDR1 is SGHRS and CDR2 is YFSETQ. CDR3 in DNA: TGCGCCAGCAGCTTGGTCTCTGGGCAAAATGAGCAGTTCTTC. Protein sequence: CASSLVSGQNEQFF.